This is a list of T cell receptor beta chains from one sample in a study of regulatory and conventional T cells in RAG deficiency. TCRdb's copy holds only in-frame clones and misses some; the assay was immunoSEQ multiplex PCR. The sample records tens of thousands of clones, over 80% being singletons. Another study also made use of these data, one on regulatory T cells.

Sequences were obtained from Tregs sorted from blood. The receptors here all came from a human donor in good health. Both conserved end residues are part of each CDR3. The D gene is left open where the match is weak. Clone size is given for some rows only: seen once, a few or many times, or a class if the clone is expanded.

j_call	v_call	d_call	clone_size	cdr3_nt	cdr3_aa
TRBJ2-3	TRBV20-1	-	-	TGCAGTGCCAGGGCGCAGTATTTT	CSARAQYF
TRBJ2-7	TRBV4-2	-	-	TGTGCCAGCAGCCAAGGTAGAGGGGGGCCAAGGCAGTACTTC	CASSQGRGGPRQYF
TRBJ2-1	TRBV18	-	-	TGTGCCAGCTCACCCATAGGGGGTATCAATGAGCAGTTCTTC	CASSPIGGINEQFF
TRBJ2-5	TRBV18	-	-	TGTGCCAGCTCAGGACAGTACCAAGAGACCCAGTACTTC	CASSGQYQETQYF
TRBJ1-1	TRBV5-8	-	-	TGTGCCAGCAGCTCGCCGGACGGAAATCCTTTGAACACTGAAGCTTTCTTT	CASSSPDGNPLNTEAFF
TRBJ2-3	TRBV10-3	TRBD2	-	TGTGCCATCAGGGTCGGGGGGAGCACAGATACGCAGTATTTT	CAIRVGGSTDTQYF
TRBJ1-4	TRBV6-5	-	-	TGTGCCAGCAGTGCCCTAGGCCAATACGAAAAACTGTTTTTT	CASSALGQYEKLFF
TRBJ1-2	TRBV6-5	TRBD1	-	TGTGCCAGCAGTTATTCCCTTGGACAGGGGAACTATGGCTACACCTTC	CASSYSLGQGNYGYTF
TRBJ1-1	TRBV2	-	-	TGTGCCAGCAGTGGCAGGGACGGTGGAACTGAAGCTTTCTTT	CASSGRDGGTEAFF
TRBJ1-4	TRBV28	-	-	TGTGCCAGCAAACTACGAATTAATGAAAAACTGTTTTTT	CASKLRINEKLFF
TRBJ1-2	TRBV6-1	-	-	TGTGCCAGCAGTGAGGCCAGGCCCTCGAGTGGGTATGGCTACACCTTC	CASSEARPSSGYGYTF
TRBJ1-2	TRBV28	-	-	TGTGCCAGCAGGATTAGCGCGAGTTATGGCTACACCTTC	CASRISASYGYTF
TRBJ1-1	TRBV7-9	-	-	TGTGCCAGCAGCTTAGAGGGGAGAACTGAAGCTTTCTTT	CASSLEGRTEAFF
TRBJ1-4	TRBV6-4	-	-	TGTGCCAGCAGTGACGAGACGGGGGCTAATGAAAAACTGTTTTTT	CASSDETGANEKLFF
TRBJ2-2	TRBV6-5	TRBD2	-	TGTGCCAGCAGCCGACTAGCGGGGGATAGTAGGGAGCTGTTTTTT	CASSRLAGDSRELFF
TRBJ1-1	TRBV7-9	TRBD1	-	TGTGCCAGCAGCCCCCAGGCGACAGGGGTAATTCGGGCTTTCTTT	CASSPQATGVIRAFF
TRBJ2-4	TRBV29-1	-	-	TGCAGCGTTGAACGGGACATCCAAAACATTCAGTACTTC	CSVERDIQNIQYF
TRBJ2-5	TRBV9	TRBD2	-	TGTGCCAGCAGCGTAGGTGGTGGCGGGGGAAAGACCCAGTACTTC	CASSVGGGGGKTQYF
TRBJ1-1	TRBV10-3	-	once	TGTGCCATCAGTGACACGAAGAACACTGAAGCTTTCTTT	CAISDTKNTEAFF
TRBJ2-6	TRBV5-4	-	-	TGTGCCAGCAGCTTGGGGGGAACTGGGGCCAACGTCCTGACTTTC	CASSLGGTGANVLTF
TRBJ1-1	TRBV7-3	-	-	TGTGCCAGCAAAGAAGCCGCGGGCCTGAACACTGAAGCTTTCTTT	CASKEAAGLNTEAFF
TRBJ2-7	TRBV6-6	-	-	TGTGCCAGCAGTTACACCCAGGGCGGCGCCGAGCAGTACTTC	CASSYTQGGAEQYF
TRBJ1-6	TRBV6-5	-	-	TGTGCCAGCAGCTCCTTCGGGTTGGGGTCACCCCTCCACTTT	CASSSFGLGSPLHF
TRBJ2-2	TRBV2	TRBD1	-	TGTGCCAGCCTTGGGACAGGGGGGAACACCGGGGAGCTGTTTTTT	CASLGTGGNTGELFF
TRBJ2-5	TRBV7-2	TRBD2	-	TGTGCCAGCAGCCTGGGACTAGCGGGGGGGGGCCCTCGGGAGACCCAGTACTTC	CASSLGLAGGGPRETQYF
TRBJ2-1	TRBV20-1	-	once	TGCAGTGCTAGTTACAATGAGCAGTTCTTC	CSASYNEQFF
TRBJ1-2	TRBV6-5	-	-	TGTGCCACCTATTTCGGATGGGGGTCGGATGGCTACACCTTC	CATYFGWGSDGYTF
TRBJ1-2	TRBV28	-	few	TGTGCCAGCAGTCCGTCGGCCTATGGCTACACCTTC	CASSPSAYGYTF
TRBJ2-7	TRBV5-1	TRBD2	-	TGCGCCAGCAGCTTATCCCCACTAGCGGGGCAGATCTACGAGCAGTACTTC	CASSLSPLAGQIYEQYF
TRBJ1-6	TRBV19	-	-	TGTGCCAGTACTAGGCAGGGGAATTCACCCCTCCACTTT	CASTRQGNSPLHF
TRBJ2-7	TRBV5-4	TRBD2	-	TGTGCCAGCAGCTTGGAAGCGGGGGGGTACGAGCAGTACTTC	CASSLEAGGYEQYF
TRBJ1-1	TRBV2	-	-	TGTGCCAGCAGGCCCGACGGGGCAAACATTTTTGAAGCTTTCTTT	CASRPDGANIFEAFF
TRBJ1-2	TRBV7-2	-	-	TGTGCCAGCAGCCGGCTCGTGCTCGGCCGCTATGGCTACACCTTC	CASSRLVLGRYGYTF
TRBJ2-7	TRBV2	-	-	TGTGCCAGCACTCGTGCTCCCTACTACGAGCAGTACTTC	CASTRAPYYEQYF
TRBJ2-3	TRBV15	-	-	TGTGCCACCAGCAGAGTAATCTCAGGCCTAGATACGCAGTATTTT	CATSRVISGLDTQYF
TRBJ1-3	TRBV5-1	-	-	TGCGCCAGCAGCAAGGACAGTACTTCTGGAAACACCATATATTTT	CASSKDSTSGNTIYF
TRBJ1-6	TRBV2	-	-	TGTGCCAGCTTTGGTTCCTATAATTCACCCCTCCACTTT	CASFGSYNSPLHF
TRBJ2-5	TRBV11-2	-	-	TGTGCCAGCAGGCCTGCAGGGCTAGCTGGAGAGACCCAGTACTTC	CASRPAGLAGETQYF
TRBJ2-1	TRBV18	TRBD2	-	TGTGCCAGCTCACCACCTCTAAGACTAGCATTGGGTGAGCAGTTCTTC	CASSPPLRLALGEQFF
TRBJ1-1	TRBV15	-	-	TGTGCCACCAGCAGCCCTCTATGGCACACTGAAGCTTTCTTT	CATSSPLWHTEAFF
TRBJ2-3	TRBV28	TRBD1	-	TGTGCCAGCAGTTTAAATTGGGGGGACAGGGGGCAGCCCCGTCAGTATTTT	CASSLNWGDRGQPRQYF
TRBJ1-5	TRBV5-6	-	-	TGTGCCAGCAGCTTGTGGCAGGGTCATCAGCCCCAGCATTTT	CASSLWQGHQPQHF
TRBJ2-1	TRBV7-7	-	-	TGTGCTAGCAGCTTAGATGCCATGGGTGAGCAGTTCTTC	CASSLDAMGEQFF
TRBJ1-4	TRBV7-9	-	-	TGTGCCAGCAGCTACAGGACAACGAATGAAAAACTGTTTTTT	CASSYRTTNEKLFF
TRBJ2-5	TRBV2	-	-	TGTGCCAGCAGGAGGGGGGCCTGGGGGCAGCAGCAAGAGACCCAGTACTTC	CASRRGAWGQQQETQYF
TRBJ2-2	TRBV7-3	-	-	TGTGCCAGCAGCCTGGCCGGGAACACCGGGGAGCTGTTTTTT	CASSLAGNTGELFF
TRBJ2-5	TRBV11-1	TRBD2	-	TGTGCCAGCAGTCCCCCGGGACTAATAGAGACCCAGTACTTC	CASSPPGLIETQYF
TRBJ2-7	TRBV28	TRBD1	-	TGTGCCAGCAGAACGACGACAGGGAACCACTACGAGCAGTACTTC	CASRTTTGNHYEQYF
TRBJ1-5	TRBV19	-	-	TGTGCCAGTAGTAGGGGGGCAGGCGGGTATAGCAATCAGCCCCAGCATTTT	CASSRGAGGYSNQPQHF
TRBJ1-2	TRBV27	TRBD1	-	TGTGCCAGCAGCGAAAGACCCGGGACAGGGACCTATGGCTACACCTTC	CASSERPGTGTYGYTF
TRBJ1-1	TRBV4-1	-	-	TGCGCCAGCAGCCAAGGCGCCAGGTGGGGCACTGAAGCTTTCTTT	CASSQGARWGTEAFF
TRBJ2-7	TRBV5-1	-	-	TGCGCCAGCAGCGCCCAGACAGGTGGTCCCTACGAGCAGTACTTC	CASSAQTGGPYEQYF
TRBJ1-4	TRBV5-5	-	-	TGTGCCAGCAGCTCCGGGGGGGTTACTAATGAAAAACTGTTTTTT	CASSSGGVTNEKLFF
TRBJ1-1	TRBV5-5	TRBD1	-	TGTGCCAGCAGCGTACACAGGGGAGACACTGAAGCTTTCTTT	CASSVHRGDTEAFF
TRBJ2-3	TRBV6-1	TRBD2	-	TGTGCCAGCAGTGAATTTTCAGCGGGGGGGCGCGCTGATACGCAGTATTTT	CASSEFSAGGRADTQYF
TRBJ1-3	TRBV6-1	-	-	TGTGCCAGCAGGTGGGAAGGGGGAAACACCATATATTTT	CASRWEGGNTIYF
TRBJ2-3	TRBV6-4	TRBD2	few	TGTGCCAGCAGTCCGGGACTAGCGAGCACAGATACGCAGTATTTT	CASSPGLASTDTQYF
TRBJ1-4	TRBV28	-	-	TGTGCCAGCAGTTTGCGGGAAAAACTGTTTTTT	CASSLREKLFF
TRBJ1-5	TRBV6-1	-	few	TGTGCCAGCAATGATCCGGGGGGTGAGTGGAGCAATCAGCCCCAGCATTTT	CASNDPGGEWSNQPQHF
TRBJ1-6	TRBV5-1	-	-	TGCGCCAGCAGCTTGGATCCGGCTAATTCACCCCTCCACTTT	CASSLDPANSPLHF